Shown below are 30 T cell receptor beta chains from a single sample sequenced in a study of blood T cell repertoires in COVID-19. Generated by immunoSEQ multiplex PCR, the TCRdb table keeps only in-frame clones and is missing some. The sample has 200,000 to 250,000 clones; approximately 80% are singletons. The sample comprised peripheral blood. The receptors here all came from a woman of 80 years or more with acute or convalescent COVID-19.

The chain uses TRBV5-1 and TRBJ2-5, with 11 bases identical to TRBD2. J was trimmed by 3 bases and V by 0 bases; bases with no gene match: 13. Looked up from germline, CDR1 is SGHRS and CDR2 is YFSETQ. The CDR3 runs 19 residues. The CDR3 DNA follows: TGCGCCAGCAGCTTGGCCCCCCCTGTGTCGGGACTAGCGGAAGAGACCCAGTACTTC. Encoded protein: CASSLAPPVSGLAEETQYF.

The chain links TRBV3-1 (or the pseudogene TRBV3-2) to TRBJ1-2, with 7 bases fitting TRBD1. The germline V gene encodes CDR1 LGHDT and CDR2 YNNKEL (reference sequence). The CDR3 has 14 residues. J was trimmed by 6 bases and V by 3 bases; bases with no gene match: 7. CDR3 residues: CASSHLQGTNGYTF. In DNA, the CDR3 is TGTGCCAGCAGCCACTTACAGGGGACCAATGGCTACACCTTC.

In its sample, this clone was seen a few times. The rearrangement links TRBV18 to TRBJ1-6; 8 nucleotides align to TRBD1. Germline V gene lookup returns CDR1 KGHSH and CDR2 LQKENI. The CDR3 has 15 amino acids. The junction had 4 bases not matched to a gene; V was cut back by 2 bases and J by 7 bases. The CDR3 sequence is CASSPAGQENSPLHF. The CDR3 DNA reads TGTGCCAGCTCACCAGCGGGACAGGAGAATTCACCCCTCCACTTT.

The chain employs TRBV5-4 and TRBJ2-7, with 9 bases matching TRBD2. The CDR3 length is 14 residues. The J segment lost 3 bases and the V segment lost 4 bases, leaving 5 bases of the junction unmatched. Germline V lookup: CDR1 SGHNT, CDR2 YYREEE (reference sequence). CDR3 nucleotides: TGTGCCAGCAGCACGGATAGCGGGAGCTACGAGCAGTACTTC. Its protein is CASSTDSGSYEQYF.

The V and J genes are TRBV30 and TRBJ2-1; the D gene is possibly TRBD1 (5 bases). Germline V gene sequence: CDR1 GTSNPN, CDR2 SVGIG (reference sequence). CDR3 size: 11 residues. V was shortened by 2 bases and J by 7 bases, with 6 bases between the two germline ends. CDR3 amino acids: CAWSPGNEQFF. For the CDR3, the DNA is TGTGCCTGGAGTCCAGGGAATGAGCAGTTCTTC.

CDR3 sequence: CASSLTGDVKLFF. The CDR3 bases are TGTGCCAGCAGCTTAACCGGGGATGTAAAACTGTTTTTT. V usage is TRBV7-6 and J usage is TRBJ1-4; D gene ambiguous. The germline V gene has CDR1 SGHVS and CDR2 FNYEAQ. V was clipped by 2 bases and J by 10 bases, with 11 bases between them. The CDR3 extends over 13 amino acids.

This clone was observed a single time. The rearrangement links TRBV6-1 to TRBJ1-1; D not resolved. Germline values: CDR1 MNHNS, CDR2 SASEGT. There are 14 residues in the CDR3. Trimming removed 0 bases at V and 3 bases at J, with 8 bases between. The CDR3 sequence: CASSEAHSDTEAFF. CDR3 in DNA: TGTGCCAGCAGTGAAGCGCACAGTGACACTGAAGCTTTCTTT.

This clone was seen just once. The junction departs from germline at one end; a sequencing error may be responsible. V gene TRBV25-1 combines with J gene TRBJ1-1; D is possibly TRBD1 (6 bases). Per the germline V gene, CDR1 is MGHDK and CDR2 is SYGVNS. The CDR3 sequence is 14 residues long. The CDR3 region is CASIETGLNTEAFF. DNA for the CDR3: TGTGCCAGCATTGAAACAGGGCTAAACACTGAAGCTTTCTTT.

The chain joins TRBV11-1 to TRBJ1-1, with D possibly matching TRBD1 (6 bases). The CDR3 contains 15 residues. Germline V gene data show CDR1 as SGHAT and CDR2 as FQDESV (reference sequence). V gave up 1 base and J gave up 1 base, with 10 bases separating them. CDR3 sequence: CASSLEGEWNTEAFF. Written as DNA, the CDR3 is TGTGCCAGCAGCTTAGAGGGGGAATGGAACACTGAAGCTTTCTTT.

This clone was detected many times. This chain connects TRBV10-3 to TRBJ2-1, with D unclear. Trimming removed 3 bases from V and 5 bases from J, with 11 bases in between. The CDR3 totals 14 residues. CDR1 and CDR2 from the germline V gene are ENHRY and SYGVKD. DNA for the CDR3: TGTGCCATCAGTGATATGCAGGTAAACAATGAGCAGTTCTTC. It specifies CAISDMQVNNEQFF.

The chain's CDR3 is CASSKYHRDRECEQYF. CDR3 nucleotides: TGTGCCAGCAGCAAATACCACCGGGACAGGGAATGCGAGCAGTACTTC. The chain joins TRBV21-1 to TRBJ2-7; TRBD1 reflects the table's D call only, with no check against the DNA. TRBV21-1 is a pseudogene locus. This CDR3 comprises 16 residues.

The V and J genes are TRBV28 and TRBJ2-2; D may be TRBD1 (5 bases). With 8 bases removed from V and 0 bases from J, the gap between germline ends came to 13 bases. Germline V lookup: CDR1 MDHEN, CDR2 SYDVKM. The CDR3 consists of 15 residues. DNA of the CDR3: TGTGCCAGCCGGTGGGGCAGGACGAACACCGGGGAGCTGTTTTTT. This translates into CASRWGRTNTGELFF.

V gene TRBV2 combines with J gene TRBJ1-5; 7 nucleotides align to TRBD1. Germline CDR1 reads SNHLY; CDR2 reads FYNNEI. The CDR3 length is 14 residues. V dropped 7 bases and J dropped 3; count of bases not matched to a gene: 6. CDR3 nucleotide sequence: TGTGCCAGCACCGCGGGACAGTACAATCAGCCCCAGCATTTT. Translation: CASTAGQYNQPQHF. Looking up the rest from reference TRBV2 and TRBJ1-5 gives the full variable domain: EPEVTQTPSHQVTQMGQEVILRCVPISNHLYFYWYRQILGQKVEFLVSFYNNEISEKSEIFDDQFSVERPDGSNFTLKIRSTKLEDSAMYFCASTAGQYNQPQHFGDGTRLSIL.

CDR3 sequence reads: CASSPVGQDGYTF. The CDR3 DNA reads as TGTGCCAGCAGCCCGGTAGGACAAGATGGCTACACCTTC. This rearrangement joins TRBV5-8 to TRBJ1-2; tentative D call: TRBD1 (5 bases). V was cut by 4 bases and J by 6 bases, with 13 bases left in between. CDR1 and CDR2 from the germline V gene are SGHTS and YDEGEE. The CDR3 is made up of 13 amino acids.

V usage is TRBV28 and J usage is TRBJ1-6; 7 nucleotides agree with TRBD1. J lost 5 bases, V lost 4 bases, and 5 bases had no gene match. Per germline, CDR1 MDHEN and CDR2 SYDVKM. CDR3 size: 15 residues. CDR3 nucleotide sequence: TGTGCCAGCAGTTACCGGGACAGAGATAATTCACCCCTCCACTTT. This gives the protein CASSYRDRDNSPLHF.

The J gene is TRBJ1-5, the V gene TRBV6-6; 7 bases map to TRBD1. The germline V gene has CDR1 MNHNY and CDR2 SVGAGI (reference sequence). CDR3 length equals 15 residues. Unmatched junction bases numbered 6, after V lost 5 bases and J lost 2 bases. CDR3 protein: CASSADRVGNQPQHF. CDR3 sequence (DNA): TGTGCCAGCAGTGCCGACAGGGTCGGCAATCAGCCCCAGCATTTT.

The rearrangement links TRBV7-2 to TRBJ1-1; D might be TRBD1 (6 bases). The V gene lost 5 bases and the J gene lost 6 bases, with 10 bases spanning the gap. The CDR3 length is 12 residues. Per germline, CDR1 SGHTA and CDR2 FQGNSA. As DNA, the CDR3 is TGTGCCAGCAGCAGAGGGGGAGCTGAAGCTTTCTTT. Amino acids: CASSRGGAEAFF.

This chain joins TRBV27 and TRBJ1-2; perhaps TRBD1 as D (5 bases). Germline V CDR1 and CDR2: MNHEY, SMNVEV (reference sequence). This CDR3 spans 15 amino acids. Deletions cut 7 bases from V and 3 bases from J, with 18 bases between. The CDR3 loop reads CASTGGWGKDYGYTF. CDR3 sequence (DNA): TGTGCCAGCACCGGGGGGTGGGGGAAGGACTATGGCTACACCTTC.

This clone was recorded a few times. This chain uses TRBV5-5 with TRBJ2-7, with D perhaps matching TRBD1 (6 bases). Germline V gene lookup returns CDR1 SGHKS and CDR2 YYEKEE (reference sequence). Trimming pared 0 bases from V and 1 base from J, leaving 11 bases between. This CDR3 comprises 15 residues. CDR3 nucleotides: TGTGCCAGCAGCTTGGCCGTACAGGGTTCCTACGAGCAGTACTTC. It is translated as CASSLAVQGSYEQYF.

The J gene is TRBJ2-7, the V gene TRBV2; 9 positions agree with TRBD1. The CDR3 runs to 15 residues. The V and J ends lost 1 base and 5 bases, in that order; junction bases with no gene match: 6. Germline V lookup: CDR1 SNHLY, CDR2 FYNNEI. The CDR3 DNA sequence: TGTGCCAGCAGTGAAGGGACAGGGGCATACCACGAGCAGTACTTC. This codes for CASSEGTGAYHEQYF.

The chain uses TRBV19 and TRBJ2-5; 7 nucleotides agree with TRBD1. Trimming took 5 bases from V and 3 from J; bases not matched to a gene: 12. The CDR3 totals 16 residues. Germline loops: CDR1 LNHDA, CDR2 SQIVND (reference sequence). The CDR3 sequence is CASSGLQGTGKETQYF. In DNA, the CDR3 is TGTGCCAGTAGTGGGCTACAGGGGACGGGGAAAGAGACCCAGTACTTC.

The V gene is TRBV11-3, the J gene TRBJ1-4; possibly TRBD1 for D (6 bases). There are 15 residues in the CDR3. The germline V gene has CDR1 SGHNT and CDR2 YENEEA. Trimming cost V 3 bases and J 5 bases, with 13 bases left between them. In DNA, the CDR3 is TGTGCCAGCAGCTTGAACGGGACACCGAATGAAAAACTGTTTTTT. It is translated as CASSLNGTPNEKLFF.

The chain uses TRBV7-9 and TRBJ1-1; D remains ambiguous. Trimming removed 6 bases from V and 1 base from J, with 9 bases in between. The CDR3 loop spans 13 amino acids. CDR1 is SEHNR, CDR2 FQNEAQ, per germline (reference sequence). In nucleotides, the CDR3 is TGTGCCAGCAGTTCTCAGGAGAACACTGAAGCTTTCTTT. Protein: CASSSQENTEAFF.

The V call is TRBV19, the J call TRBJ2-1, with TRBD2 matching 10 bases. The CDR3 is 16 amino acids. The junction had 11 bases not matched to a gene; V was cut back by 8 bases and J by 4 bases. CDR1 is LNHDA and CDR2 is SQIVND in the germline V gene (reference sequence). The DNA for the CDR3 is TGTGCCAGTGGCGGAAGCGGGAGGGCCGGGTACAATGAGCAGTTCTTC. It is translated as CASGGSGRAGYNEQFF.

CDR3 residues: CASSTNYEQYF. The CDR3 DNA is TGTGCCAGTAGTACCAACTACGAGCAGTACTTC. V and J are TRBV19 and TRBJ2-7; D gene unclear. Trimming pared 4 bases from V and 3 bases from J, leaving 4 bases between. The length of the CDR3 is 11 residues. Per germline, CDR1 LNHDA and CDR2 SQIVND (reference sequence).

The CDR3 is CASSPRDRGVYEQYF. DNA for the CDR3: TGTGCCAGCAGCCCCCGCGACAGGGGCGTCTACGAGCAGTACTTC. The rearrangement uses TRBV3-1 (or the pseudogene TRBV3-2) and TRBJ2-7; TRBD1 aligns across 8 bases. Germline values: CDR1 LGHDT, CDR2 YNNKEL (reference sequence). After removal of 4 bases from V and 3 bases from J, the junction contained 8 bases not matched to a gene. The CDR3 runs to 15 residues.

This rearrangement joins TRBV5-8 to TRBJ2-1; 11 bases are shared with TRBD2. Germline values: CDR1 SGHTS, CDR2 YDEGEE. This CDR3 has 15 residues. After removal of 5 bases from V and 8 bases from J, the junction contained 9 bases not matched to a gene. This chain's CDR3 is CASRLAGGSGDEQFF. The CDR3 DNA is TGTGCCAGCAGGCTAGCGGGAGGTTCGGGAGATGAGCAGTTCTTC.

V gene TRBV18 combines with J gene TRBJ1-3; 7 bases align to TRBD1. Trimming at V came to 8 bases and at J to 2 bases, leaving 9 bases not matched to a gene. This CDR3 contains 15 residues. Germline V gene sequence: CDR1 KGHSH, CDR2 LQKENI. The CDR3 protein is CASTLDRSAGNTIYF. The CDR3 nucleotides read TGTGCCAGCACACTGGACAGGTCGGCTGGAAACACCATATATTTT. Drawing the rest from reference TRBV18 and TRBJ1-3, the complete variable domain is NAGVMQNPRHLVRRRGQEARLRCSPMKGHSHVYWYRQLPEEGLKFMVYLQKENIIDESGMPKERFSAEFPKEGPSILRIQQVVRGDSAAYFCASTLDRSAGNTIYFGEGSWLTVV.

A single count supports this clone. V usage is TRBV10-3 and J usage is TRBJ2-3; D may be TRBD2 (6 bases). Germline assignment: CDR1 ENHRY and CDR2 SYGVKD. This CDR3 is built from 16 residues. V was trimmed by 7 bases and J by 4 bases, leaving 21 bases between them. The CDR3 nucleotides are TGTGCCATCATTGGAGGGGTTGGGCCCGGGGCAGATACGCAGTATTTT. It yields the protein CAIIGGVGPGADTQYF.

Written as DNA, the CDR3 is TGTGCCAGCAGTTTAGTACAGAGCTACGAGCAGTACTTC. Amino acids: CASSLVQSYEQYF. V gene TRBV28 combines with J gene TRBJ2-7; the D is unclear. Germline V gene lookup returns CDR1 MDHEN and CDR2 SYDVKM. The germline V and J ends were trimmed by 2 bases and 3 bases, with 8 bases remaining between them. This CDR3 region has 13 residues.